These 20 T cell receptor beta chains came from one sample sequenced in a study of Ad26.COV2.S vaccination and SARS-CoV-2 variants. Measured with immunoSEQ multiplex PCR; TCRdb has only the in-frame clones, and not every one. The data hold about 350,000 clones, with 88% observed a single time. Specified treatment: over 15 received Ad26.COV2.S at low or high dose, single or two shots; several received placebo; per-sample allocation not given. Samples were taken on day 63 after the first vaccine or placebo injection. Sequencing was performed on peripheral blood, taken in a trial of Ad26.COV2.S vaccine versus placebo. Source of these receptors: a person between 18 and 65 years old who received the Ad26.COV2.S COVID-19 vaccine or a placebo.

V gene TRBV12-5 combines with J gene TRBJ2-3; TRBD2 matches at 7 bases. Germline V gene data show CDR1 as LGHNT and CDR2 as FRNRAP. This CDR3 spans 15 amino acids. Trimming removed 3 bases from V and 6 bases from J; junction bases left unmatched: 9. The CDR3 region is CASGLARESWDTQYF. DNA for the CDR3: TGTGCTAGTGGTTTAGCGCGGGAGTCGTGGGATACGCAGTATTTT.

V gene TRBV25-1 combines with J gene TRBJ2-2, with 9 bases identical to TRBD1. The V and J ends lost 7 bases and 5 bases, in that order; junction bases with no gene match: 11. CDR1 MGHDK and CDR2 SYGVNS come from the germline V gene. CDR3 length: 16 residues. The CDR3 loop is CASKRGTGMGTGELFF. CDR3 DNA: TGTGCCAGCAAGAGGGGGACAGGGATGGGAACCGGGGAGCTGTTTTTT.

The chain employs TRBV27 and TRBJ2-1; 10 bases align to TRBD1. Germline V CDR1 and CDR2: MNHEY, SMNVEV (reference sequence). The CDR3 runs 16 residues. J lost 0 bases, V lost 6 bases, and 5 bases had no gene match. DNA of the CDR3: TGTGCCAGCAGCGGGACAGGGGTCAGCTCCTACAATGAGCAGTTCTTC. Its translation: CASSGTGVSSYNEQFF.

V is TRBV28 and J is TRBJ1-2; possibly TRBD1 for D (6 bases). The germline V and J ends were trimmed by 5 bases and 8 bases, with 15 bases remaining between them. Germline CDR1 MDHEN, CDR2 SYDVKM. This CDR3 has 13 residues. CDR3 loop: CASSHPGAVGYTF. In DNA form, the CDR3 reads TGTGCCAGCAGTCATCCGGGGGCTGTAGGCTACACCTTC.

This chain uses TRBV19 with TRBJ1-1; D perhaps matches TRBD1 (6 bases). The germline V gene has CDR1 LNHDA and CDR2 SQIVND (reference sequence). The CDR3 spans 15 residues. Between the trimmed V and J ends, which lost 2 bases and 0 bases, there was a span of 10 bases. CDR3 residues: CASSISNRVNTEAFF. CDR3 DNA: TGTGCCAGTAGTATATCCAACAGGGTGAACACTGAAGCTTTCTTT.

This rearrangement joins TRBV28 to TRBJ2-1, with TRBD1 as a possible D gene (6 bases). The CDR3 sequence is 17 residues long. Trimming pared 3 bases from V and 2 bases from J, leaving 17 bases between. CDR1 is MDHEN and CDR2 is SYDVKM in the germline V gene. The CDR3 loop reads CASSFALRSGAYNEQFF. CDR3 nucleotide sequence: TGTGCCAGCAGTTTTGCGTTAAGGTCAGGGGCCTACAATGAGCAGTTCTTC.

CDR3: CASSQLLGGNTEAFF. The CDR3, as DNA: TGTGCCAGCAGCCAACTACTAGGGGGGAACACTGAAGCTTTCTTT. The chain couples TRBV6-6 to TRBJ1-1; possibly TRBD1 for D (6 bases). Germline assignment: CDR1 MNHNY and CDR2 SVGAGI (reference sequence). CDR3 length: 15 residues. V was shortened by 6 bases and J by 1 base, with 15 bases between the two germline ends.

This chain connects TRBV18 to TRBJ2-1; TRBD2 matches 7 bases. J gave up 8 bases and V 9 bases, and 7 bases lay outside the gene matches. CDR1 and CDR2 (germline): KGHSH, LQKENI. The CDR3 runs to 12 residues. Here the CDR3 DNA reads TGTGCCAGTAGTGGGGGGGTCGATGAGCAGTTCTTC. This gives the protein CASSGGVDEQFF.

Concerning this clone itself: Other DNA sequences in the same sample also yield this CDR3. This chain connects TRBV5-1 to TRBJ2-7; D gene unclear. CDR3 length: 13 residues. Germline V gene sequence: CDR1 SGHRS, CDR2 YFSETQ. V was clipped by 0 bases and J by 4 bases, with 8 bases between them. The CDR3 spells CASSLDRDYEQYF. As DNA, the CDR3 is TGCGCCAGCAGCTTGGACCGAGATTACGAGCAGTACTTC.

The chain is built from TRBV7-2 and TRBJ2-7, with D unresolved. The CDR3 runs 13 residues. The germline V and J ends were trimmed by 1 base and 0 bases, with 4 bases remaining between them. Germline V lookup: CDR1 SGHTA, CDR2 FQGNSA. The CDR3 DNA sequence: TGTGCCAGCAGCTTAGTCATCTCCTACGAGCAGTACTTC. Translated: CASSLVISYEQYF.

The chain combines TRBV9 with TRBJ2-7; weak D call: TRBD1 (7 bases). Deletions cut 10 bases from V and 4 bases from J, with 18 bases between. The CDR3 loop spans 13 amino acids. Per germline, CDR1 SGDLS and CDR2 YYNGEE. Written as DNA, the CDR3 is TGTGCCCGGCAGGGGGGTACCTTTTACGAGCAGTACTTC. Protein product: CARQGGTFYEQYF.

The chain has TRBV19 and TRBJ1-2, with TRBD1 matching over 10 bases. The CDR3 runs 14 residues. The germline V gene has CDR1 LNHDA and CDR2 SQIVND (reference sequence). The ends lost 7 bases at V and 8 bases at J; junction bases unmatched: 10. CDR3 amino acids: CASIRDRGIEGYTF. DNA of the CDR3: TGTGCCAGTATTCGGGACAGGGGCATCGAGGGCTACACCTTC.

The count of this clone is one. The chain employs TRBV30 and TRBJ1-1, with 7 bases identical to TRBD1. Germline V gene sequence: CDR1 GTSNPN, CDR2 SVGIG (reference sequence). Trimming took 5 bases from V and 4 from J; bases not matched to a gene: 7. There are 13 residues in the CDR3. In nucleotides, the CDR3 is TGTGCCTGGGGACAGGCCGGCGGCACTGAAGCTTTCTTT. It codes for CAWGQAGGTEAFF.

The chain combines TRBV7-3 with TRBJ2-2; a possible D gene is TRBD1 (6 bases). The V gene lost 5 bases and the J gene lost 6 bases, with 16 bases spanning the gap. The CDR3 covers 15 residues. Looked up from germline, CDR1 is SGHTA and CDR2 is FQGTGA. DNA for the CDR3: TGTGCCAGCAGCAGCTGGGGCAGGGGATCCGGGGAGCTGTTTTTT. Its translation is CASSSWGRGSGELFF.

The chain uses TRBV7-3 and TRBJ1-6; D remains unclear. This CDR3 spans 13 amino acids. V lost 2 bases and J 8 bases, leaving 7 bases between the germline ends. Germline CDR1 SGHTA, CDR2 FQGTGA. CDR3 DNA: TGTGCCAGCAGCTTATCCCGGGATTCACCCCTCCACTTT. Amino acid sequence: CASSLSRDSPLHF.

The V call is TRBV25-1, the J call TRBJ1-3; unclear D gene. V lost 7 bases and J lost 0, with 16 bases in between. Germline V CDR1 and CDR2: MGHDK, SYGVNS. This CDR3 is 16 amino acids long. The DNA of the CDR3 is TGTGCCAGCATGGAGAATTTAGTATTCTCTGGAAACACCATATATTTT. This codes for CASMENLVFSGNTIYF.

Written as DNA, the CDR3 is TGTGCCAGCGGACATCGACAGGGTTTCGCTTTCTTT. Amino acid sequence: CASGHRQGFAFF. The V gene is TRBV11-2, the J gene TRBJ1-1; 7 bases map to TRBD1. Germline V gene sequence: CDR1 SGHAT, CDR2 FQNNGV. V lost 8 bases to trimming and J lost 11 bases; unmatched junction nucleotides: 11. The CDR3 contains 12 residues.

V is TRBV6-5 and J is TRBJ2-7; 8 bases align to TRBD1. The CDR3 contains 14 residues. The germline gives CDR1 MNHEY, CDR2 SVGAGI. V lost 7 bases and J lost 4; bases outside the gene matches: 9. The CDR3 coding sequence is TGTGCCAGCAAGTCTAGGACAGGGAGATACGAGCAGTACTTC. This codes for CASKSRTGRYEQYF.

A note on this clone: Other DNA sequences in the same sample also yield this CDR3. The rearrangement links TRBV4-1 to TRBJ2-3, with D unclear. Germline V gives CDR1 MGHRA, CDR2 YSYEKL. Trimming stripped 1 base from V and 0 bases from J, with 5 bases between. The CDR3 is 14 residues long. The CDR3 spells CASSQGGSTDTQYF. CDR3 DNA: TGCGCCAGCAGCCAAGGTGGCAGCACAGATACGCAGTATTTT.

The CDR3 coding sequence is TGCGCCAGCAGCCAAGAACCAGGCTTGGCCTACGAGCAGTACTTC. This encodes CASSQEPGLAYEQYF. V usage is TRBV4-1 and J usage is TRBJ2-7, with D unclear. The V and J ends lost 0 bases and 2 bases respectively, with 11 bases between them. CDR3 length: 15 amino acids. In germline, CDR1 is MGHRA, CDR2 YSYEKL.